Sequencing of this T cell receptor beta chain was carried out in a study of CD8 T cells in ankylosing spondylitis. General study findings and limits: The study identified a TCR beta motif of under ten highly homologous variants that appeared characteristic of ankylosing spondylitis blood.

Germline CDR1 is DFQATT and CDR2 is SNEGSKA (reference sequence). CDR3 size: 13 residues. Trimming removed 4 bases at V and 6 bases at J, with 15 bases between. TCRdb passed the 5' RACE reads through MiXCR, listing each CDR3 protein once. This sample has hundreds of thousands of distinct CDR3 sequences, with approximately 26% found just once. With respect to this clonotype: What it binds is unknown.

This clonotype was obtained from a male donor with ankylosing spondylitis. V and J are TRBV20-1 and TRBJ1-2; tentatively, D is TRBD1 (6 bases). Sequencing was carried out using blood, either unsorted or a sorted T cell fraction (not recorded which). The DNA of the CDR3 is TGCAGTGCTACCGTGGGGGGCCCCCATGGCTACACCTTC. It yields the protein CSATVGGPHGYTF.